The clone carrying this T cell receptor (beta chain) was observed many times. Its specificity is unknown. These data come from a study of regulatory T cells in long-lasting Graves disease. Study-wide results and limits: It is possible that accuracy was reduced by the small size of the sample.

Both iRepertoire HTBI primers and Arm-PCR of CDR3 regions were used to build the TCR beta libraries. From the multiplex PCR reads, TCRdb called clonotypes with MiXCR, one entry per CDR3 protein. Of under 700,000 distinct CDR3 sequences in the sample, 15% to 20% are singletons; the top ten hold around a quarter. This sample's time point: newly diagnosed GD, antithyroid drugs for less than 3 months. There was RNA extracted from PBMCs, and the TCR library was made from it. Germline CDR1 and CDR2: SGHTA and FQGNSA. This CDR3 is built from 14 residues. Trimming stripped 7 bases from V and 1 base from J, with 13 bases between. The same sample was also studied in work on T cells in Graves' hyperthyroidism and ophthalmopathy. That work states: Primed by the HTBI set, a first-round RT-PCR was run on the TCR CDR3.

The source material was peripheral blood mononuclear cells (PBMCs), sampled at new diagnosis, from a patient treated with antithyroid drugs. The chain carries TRBV7-2 and TRBJ1-1; maybe TRBD1 (6 bases). The sequence was collected from a woman aged 35-65 years with Graves disease. The CDR3 here is CASTPMDRNTEAFF. The CDR3 nucleotides read TGTGCCAGCACCCCGATGGACAGGAACACTGAAGCTTTCTTT.